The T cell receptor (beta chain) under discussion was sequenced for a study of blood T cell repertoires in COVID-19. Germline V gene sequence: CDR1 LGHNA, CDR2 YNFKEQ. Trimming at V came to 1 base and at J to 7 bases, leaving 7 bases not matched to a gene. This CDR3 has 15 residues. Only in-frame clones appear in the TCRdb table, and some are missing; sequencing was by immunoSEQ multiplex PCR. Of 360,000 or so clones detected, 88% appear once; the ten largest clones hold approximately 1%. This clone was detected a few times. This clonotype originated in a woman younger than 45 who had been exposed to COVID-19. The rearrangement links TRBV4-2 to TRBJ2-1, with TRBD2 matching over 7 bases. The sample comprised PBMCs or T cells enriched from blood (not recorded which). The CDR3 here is CASSQALAEGNEQFF. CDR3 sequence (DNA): TGTGCCAGCAGCCAAGCTCTAGCGGAGGGTAATGAGCAGTTCTTC.